These 15 T cell receptor beta chains came from one sample sequenced in a study of CD8+CD57+ T cells in acquired aplastic anemia. Genomic DNA, serving as template, underwent TCR beta VDJ and CDR3 profiling. In TCRdb, the reads were re-called with MiXCR into one record per CDR3 protein. Seen here are approximately 190,000 distinct CDR3 sequences, about three fifths observed once, and the top ten hold roughly 46%. The specimen was sorted CD4+, CD8+, or CD8+CD57+ T cells (not recorded which) from PBMCs. These receptor sequences come from a human donor with severe aplastic anemia or a healthy control (not recorded which).

The J gene is TRBJ1-4, the V gene TRBV2; no clear D. The length of the CDR3 is 13 residues. Germline V gene sequence: CDR1 SNHLY, CDR2 FYNNEI. The germline V and J ends were trimmed by 4 bases and 8 bases, with 11 bases remaining between them. The DNA for the CDR3 is TGTGCCAGCAGTGTTGAGAGGATGGAAAAACTGTTTTTT. Its translation: CASSVERMEKLFF.

A few counts support this clonotype. The V and J genes are TRBV7-8 and TRBJ1-5, with D possibly being TRBD1 (6 bases). Germline CDR1 and CDR2: SGHVS and FQNEAQ. V was clipped by 3 bases and J by 4 bases, with 7 bases between them. This CDR3 is 13 amino acids long. CDR3 bases: TGTGCCAGCAGCTTGCAGGGGAATCAGCCCCAGCATTTT. Translated: CASSLQGNQPQHF.

V usage is TRBV5-1 and J usage is TRBJ1-2; 9 bases are a match to TRBD1. Germline CDR1 is SGHRS and CDR2 is YFSETQ. This CDR3 comprises 15 residues. The V gene end was trimmed by 4 bases and the J gene end by 6 bases; junction bases not matched to a gene: 10. CDR3 amino acids: CASSPTGQGNHGYTF. CDR3 sequence (DNA): TGCGCCAGCAGCCCCACCGGACAGGGGAATCATGGCTACACCTTC.

The chain carries TRBV19 and TRBJ2-7, with TRBD2 as a possible D gene (6 bases). The CDR3 runs 14 residues. Trimming left V 5 bases short and J 4 bases short, with 15 bases between. Germline CDR1 is LNHDA and CDR2 is SQIVND (reference sequence). CDR3 sequence reads: CASSPAGLGYEQYF. The CDR3 DNA sequence: TGTGCCAGTAGTCCCGCGGGGCTGGGGTACGAGCAGTACTTC.

The V call is TRBV10-3, the J call TRBJ2-5; 8 bases fit TRBD2. The CDR3 is 15 residues long. CDR1 and CDR2 (germline): ENHRY, SYGVKD. The J segment lost 2 bases and the V segment lost 2 bases, leaving 4 bases of the junction unmatched. The CDR3 here is CAISESSGAQETQYF. The CDR3 nucleotides are TGTGCCATCAGTGAGAGTAGCGGGGCTCAAGAGACCCAGTACTTC.

The V gene is TRBV19, the J gene TRBJ2-7; D is perhaps TRBD2 (5 bases). CDR3 length: 13 amino acids. V was shortened by 9 bases and J by 4 bases, with 16 bases between the two germline ends. In germline, CDR1 is LNHDA, CDR2 SQIVND (reference sequence). CDR3 in DNA: TGTGCCAGCAGCGAGAGTGGGAGATACGAGCAGTACTTC. Translated: CASSESGRYEQYF.

This clonotype occurred once. The chain recombines TRBV9 with TRBJ2-5; a possible D gene is TRBD2 (5 bases). The V and J ends lost 3 bases and 4 bases respectively, with 13 bases between them. CDR1 SGDLS and CDR2 YYNGEE come from the germline V gene. The CDR3 consists of 14 residues. The CDR3 DNA is TGTGCCAGCAGCGAGAACCCCGAGGGAGAGACCCAGTACTTC. Residues: CASSENPEGETQYF.

The CDR3 DNA is TGCAGCGTTGGACGGGCGAACACTGAAGCTTTCTTT. It specifies CSVGRANTEAFF. The rearrangement joins TRBV29-1 to TRBJ1-1; no definite D call. The V gene's germline CDR1 is SQVTM and CDR2 ANQGSEA. V lost 4 bases to trimming and J lost 1 base, with 7 bases between them. The CDR3 sequence is 12 residues long. Full variable domain (rest looked up from reference TRBV29-1 and TRBJ1-1): SAVISQKPSRDICQRGTSLTIQCQVDSQVTMMFWYRQQPGQSLTLIATANQGSEATYESGFVIDKFPISRPNLTFSTLTVSNMSPEDSSIYLCSVGRANTEAFFGQGTRLTVV.

This chain uses TRBV15 with TRBJ1-2; D not resolved. Trimming took 0 bases from V and 5 from J, leaving 16 bases between them. CDR1 and CDR2 from the germline V gene are LNHNV and YYDKDF (reference sequence). CDR3 length: 16 residues. The CDR3 is CATSRDGGGQDYGYTF. The CDR3 DNA is TGTGCCACCAGCAGAGATGGCGGAGGGCAGGATTATGGCTACACCTTC. The full variable domain, in which reference TRBV15 and TRBJ1-2 provide the parts outside the CDR3, is DAMVIQNPRYQVTQFGKPVTLSCSQTLNHNVMYWYQQKSSQAPKLLFHYYDKDFNNEADTPDNFQSRRPNTSFCFLDIRSPGLGDTAMYLCATSRDGGGQDYGYTFGSGTRLTVV.

The table lists this clonotype with many counts. The V and J genes are TRBV10-3 and TRBJ1-2; D uncertain. The V gene's germline CDR1 is ENHRY and CDR2 SYGVKD. CDR3 length: 15 residues. V lost 1 base and J lost 6, with 15 bases in between. CDR3 DNA sequence: TGTGCCATCAGTGAGTACGGGGAAAACAGAGATGGCTACACCTTC. Residues: CAISEYGENRDGYTF.

This clonotype was observed a handful of times. V and J are TRBV7-9 and TRBJ2-7; perhaps D is TRBD1 or TRBD2 (5 bases each). CDR3 length: 13 residues. Germline lookup yields CDR1 SEHNR and CDR2 FQNEAQ (reference sequence). Trimming cost V 5 bases and J 2 bases, with 10 bases left between them. CDR3: CASSRDLPYEQYF. CDR3 DNA sequence: TGTGCCAGCAGCCGGGACCTCCCCTACGAGCAGTACTTC.

This clonotype was seen a single time. The chain carries TRBV9 and TRBJ2-7; D unclear. Trimming stripped 4 bases from V and 1 base from J, with 12 bases between. The CDR3 loop spans 14 amino acids. Germline V CDR1 and CDR2: SGDLS, YYNGEE. This CDR3 is CASSTVGQSYEQYF. In DNA form, the CDR3 reads TGTGCCAGCAGCACCGTTGGGCAGTCCTACGAGCAGTACTTC.

The genes are TRBV15 and TRBJ1-6; 7 bases agree with TRBD1. The CDR3 covers 15 residues. Germline-derived CDR1 and CDR2 are LNHNV and YYDKDF (reference sequence). Trimming at V came to 5 bases and at J to 7 bases, leaving 8 bases not matched to a gene. The CDR3 sequence: CATSYRQGGNSPLHF. CDR3 bases: TGTGCCACCAGCTATCGACAGGGTGGCAATTCACCCCTCCACTTT. Supplemented by reference TRBV15 and TRBJ1-6, the full variable domain reads DAMVIQNPRYQVTQFGKPVTLSCSQTLNHNVMYWYQQKSSQAPKLLFHYYDKDFNNEADTPDNFQSRRPNTSFCFLDIRSPGLGDTAMYLCATSYRQGGNSPLHFGNGTRLTVT.

This clonotype was seen more than once but under ten times. The chain uses TRBV20-1 and TRBJ1-1; D unresolved. Trimming removed 5 bases at V and 1 base at J, with 11 bases between. Germline loops: CDR1 DFQATT, CDR2 SNEGSKA (reference sequence). The CDR3 extends over 13 amino acids. The CDR3 nucleotides read TGCAGTGCTTTCTTTCAGGCGAACACTGAAGCTTTCTTT. This codes for CSAFFQANTEAFF.

This clonotype was detected many times. V gene TRBV7-9 combines with J gene TRBJ1-6; TRBD1 might be the D (5 bases). V gave up 3 bases and J gave up 10 bases, with 16 bases separating them. Germline lookup yields CDR1 SEHNR and CDR2 FQNEAQ (reference sequence). This CDR3 has 15 residues. For the CDR3, the DNA is TGTGCCAGCAGCTTCCCCGGCGATAGGGACTCACCCCTCCACTTT. Translating gives CASSFPGDRDSPLHF.